This entry concerns a single T cell receptor (beta chain). Its antigen remains unknown. The entry originates in a study of cytomegalovirus exposure and HLA in healthy donors. Every donor was a healthy person donating bone marrow. Study-wide findings and caveats: The classifier reportedly diagnosed cytomegalovirus status with high specificity and sensitivity. The study reported that TCR beta sequences accurately predicted HLA-A and HLA-B alleles in most subjects.

PCR involved 60 Vbeta and 13 Jbeta primers. Authors' methods: It was a later analysis that counted roughly 80 million unique TCR beta chains, of which some 10 million were shared. Data came from immunoSEQ multiplex PCR; TCRdb stores just in-frame clones and leaves some out. V, J and clone size derive from that table, while D and trimming were established from the DNA sequence. The table records 150,000 to 200,000 clones, 85% of them present only once. Germline CDR1 is MNHEY and CDR2 is SMNVEV (reference sequence). V lost 5 bases to trimming and J lost 3 bases, with 20 bases between them. The CDR3 is 17 residues long.

This sequence originates from a boy aged 2 to 9 in good health and CMV-seronegative. The rearrangement joins TRBV27 to TRBJ2-1, with D maybe TRBD1 (5 bases). The specimen sequenced was PBMCs. The CDR3 sequence: CASSLISDSPSYNEQFF. CDR3 bases: TGTGCCAGCAGTCTGATCTCTGACAGTCCTAGCTACAATGAGCAGTTCTTC.